These T cell receptor beta chains were read from a single sample in a study of cytomegalovirus exposure and HLA in healthy donors. Clones were read by immunoSEQ multiplex PCR, and TCRdb kept only the in-frame ones, dropping some. This sample has 100,000 to 150,000 clones, with approximately 66% found just once. Material: PBMCs. All receptors derive from a woman aged 40 to 49 in good health and CMV-seropositive. CDR3s leave out the opening cysteine and the closing phenylalanine or tryptophan.

J	V	CDR3
TRBJ1-6	TRBV7-9	ASSLGGGSSPLH
TRBJ2-7	TRBV9	ASSPHPREGGEQY
TRBJ1-5	TRBV10-3	AIRGTGETQPQH
TRBJ2-5	TRBV4-1	ASSQEGLAGQETQY
TRBJ1-2	TRBV5-5	ASSSTGAANYGYT
TRBJ2-6	TRBV6-5	ASSYSGGSGANVLT
TRBJ1-2	TRBV6-1	ASTLPSSSNYGYP
TRBJ2-7	TRBV5-6	ASSFRTSGRHYEQY
TRBJ1-4	TRBV19	ASSIWAQSNRNEKLF
TRBJ1-2	TRBV18	ASSPQGLDYGYT
TRBJ2-5	TRBV27	ASSLLGTSSLGETQY
TRBJ1-4	TRBV5-1	ASSLSGANEKLF
TRBJ2-7	TRBV28	ASRTPGGGRNEQY
TRBJ1-2	TRBV5-1	ASSLGTANYGYT
TRBJ1-6	TRBV6-5	ASSSQGDRGRTPLH
TRBJ2-1	TRBV6-5	AGRGSYNEQF
TRBJ2-1	TRBV5-6	ASSLLGQTAGGQF
TRBJ2-2	TRBV2	ALQGTGELF
TRBJ1-4	TRBV30	AWSVSGTGLTEKLF
TRBJ1-2	TRBV19	ASTLAGLDYGYT
TRBJ1-4	TRBV29-1	SVEGGQLSEKLF
TRBJ1-1	TRBV4-1	ASSQGWQGAVEAF
TRBJ2-2	TRBV28	ASSLAQANTGELF
TRBJ1-2	TRBV29-1	SVSGQDYGYT
TRBJ2-3	TRBV5-1	ASSAGTSATDTQY
TRBJ2-5	TRBV18	ASSPGTIAGGYSGETQY
TRBJ2-3	TRBV5-1	ASRGLAGPGTDTQY
TRBJ1-6	TRBV5-1	ASSLVGANGMDNSPLH
TRBJ1-2	TRBV27	ASSPGQGAGGYT
TRBJ2-1	TRBV30	AFSGATSYNEQF
TRBJ1-2	TRBV9	ASSVADRGRTRFGYGYT
TRBJ1-1	TRBV12-5	ASGFWGATEAF
TRBJ2-5	TRBV9	ASSVGGTSGETQY
TRBJ1-6	TRBV5-1	ASSLERDGYSPLH
TRBJ2-7	TRBV27	ASSAGLAVPGEQY
TRBJ2-1	TRBV6-6	ASRTSMGGPGEQF
TRBJ2-1	TRBV2	ASSQTGTNEQF
TRBJ1-3	TRBV7-8	ASSLPSSGNTIY
TRBJ2-2	TRBV6-1	ASTLAGDSPGELF
TRBJ2-7	TRBV27	ASSPWTSGSFYEQY
TRBJ1-6	TRBV19	ASSIKSTHGDSPLH
TRBJ1-5	TRBV28	ASSYRGTRQPQH
TRBJ1-1	TRBV6-5	ASSYRGQGTEAF
TRBJ2-5	TRBV4-2	ASSQEQRGEETQY
TRBJ2-1	TRBV29-1	SVEISGSSSGQF
TRBJ1-3	TRBV7-2	ASSPLGGRGNTIY
TRBJ1-4	TRBV6-1	ASSGDRGRDEKLF
TRBJ2-7	TRBV5-1	ASSLGFSSGGAEQY
TRBJ1-1	TRBV19	ASSIKGLSPNTEAF
TRBJ1-2	TRBV10-3	AIRGQGGGYT
TRBJ2-1	TRBV2	ASSVDWQGSDEQF
TRBJ2-5	TRBV6-1	ASGQQRQETQY
TRBJ1-1	TRBV25-1	ASSEGSPGRNTEAF
TRBJ1-6	TRBV6-5	ASSPPLNNSPLH
TRBJ1-4	TRBV19	ASKSQTGSEKLF